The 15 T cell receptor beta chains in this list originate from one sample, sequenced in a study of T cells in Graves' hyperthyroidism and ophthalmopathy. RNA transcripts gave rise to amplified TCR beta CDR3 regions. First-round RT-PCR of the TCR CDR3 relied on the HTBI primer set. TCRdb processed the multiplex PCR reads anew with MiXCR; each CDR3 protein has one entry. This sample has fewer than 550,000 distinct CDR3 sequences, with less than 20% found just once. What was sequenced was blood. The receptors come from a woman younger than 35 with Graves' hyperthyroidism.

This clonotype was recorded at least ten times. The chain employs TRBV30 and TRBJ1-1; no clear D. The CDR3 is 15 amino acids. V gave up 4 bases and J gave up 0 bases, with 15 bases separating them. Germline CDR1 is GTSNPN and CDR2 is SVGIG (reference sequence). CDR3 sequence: CAWTRLELMNTEAFF. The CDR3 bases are TGTGCCTGGACCCGATTAGAGCTCATGAACACTGAAGCTTTCTTT.

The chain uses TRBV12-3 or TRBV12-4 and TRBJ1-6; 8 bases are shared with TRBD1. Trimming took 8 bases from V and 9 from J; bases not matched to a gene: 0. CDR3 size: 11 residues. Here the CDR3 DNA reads TGTGCCAGCGGACAGGGTTCACCCCTCCACTTT. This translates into CASGQGSPLHF.

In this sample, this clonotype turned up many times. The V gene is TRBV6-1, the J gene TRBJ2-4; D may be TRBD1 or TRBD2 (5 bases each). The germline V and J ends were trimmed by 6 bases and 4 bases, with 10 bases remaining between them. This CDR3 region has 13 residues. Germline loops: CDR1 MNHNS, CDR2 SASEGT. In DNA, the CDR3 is TGTGCCAGCAGCTCCGGGACGAAAAACATTCAGTACTTC. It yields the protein CASSSGTKNIQYF.

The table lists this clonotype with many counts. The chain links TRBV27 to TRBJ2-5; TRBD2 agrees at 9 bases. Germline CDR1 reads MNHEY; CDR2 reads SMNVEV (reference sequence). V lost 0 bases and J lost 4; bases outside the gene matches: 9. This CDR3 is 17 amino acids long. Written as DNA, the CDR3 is TGTGCCAGCAGTTTATCGATGGGGACTAGCCAAGGAGAGACCCAGTACTTC. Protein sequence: CASSLSMGTSQGETQYF.

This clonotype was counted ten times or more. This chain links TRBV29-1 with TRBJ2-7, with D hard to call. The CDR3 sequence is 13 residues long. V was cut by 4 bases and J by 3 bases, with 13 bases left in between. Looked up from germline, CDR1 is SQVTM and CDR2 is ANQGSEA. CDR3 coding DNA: TGCAGCGTTGCGAATCCCCACAGCTACGAGCAGTACTTC. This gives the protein CSVANPHSYEQYF.

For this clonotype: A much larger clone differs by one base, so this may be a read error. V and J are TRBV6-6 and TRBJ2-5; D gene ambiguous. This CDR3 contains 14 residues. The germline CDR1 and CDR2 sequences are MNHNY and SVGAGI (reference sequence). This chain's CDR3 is CACSYPDYQETQYF. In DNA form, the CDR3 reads TGTGCCTGCAGTTACCCCGACTACCAAGAGACCCAGTACTTC.

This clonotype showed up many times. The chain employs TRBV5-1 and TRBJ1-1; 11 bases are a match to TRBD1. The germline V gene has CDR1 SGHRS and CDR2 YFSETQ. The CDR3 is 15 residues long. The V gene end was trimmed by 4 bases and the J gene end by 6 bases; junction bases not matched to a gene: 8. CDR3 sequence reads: CASSSRTGGFAEAFF. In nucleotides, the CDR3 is TGCGCCAGCAGCAGCAGGACAGGGGGCTTTGCTGAAGCTTTCTTT.

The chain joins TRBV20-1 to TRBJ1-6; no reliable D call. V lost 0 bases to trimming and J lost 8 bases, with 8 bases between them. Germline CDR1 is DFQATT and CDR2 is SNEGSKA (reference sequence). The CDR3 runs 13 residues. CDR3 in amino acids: CSAREQLDSPLHF. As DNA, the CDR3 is TGCAGTGCTAGAGAACAATTGGATTCACCCCTCCACTTT.

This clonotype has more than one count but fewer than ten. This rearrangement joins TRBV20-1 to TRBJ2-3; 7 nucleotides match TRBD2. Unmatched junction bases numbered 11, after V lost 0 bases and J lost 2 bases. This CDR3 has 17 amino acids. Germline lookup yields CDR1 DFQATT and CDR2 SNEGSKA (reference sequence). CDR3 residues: CSARDSGLADFTDTQYF. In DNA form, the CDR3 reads TGCAGTGCTAGAGATTCGGGGCTAGCGGACTTCACAGATACGCAGTATTTT.

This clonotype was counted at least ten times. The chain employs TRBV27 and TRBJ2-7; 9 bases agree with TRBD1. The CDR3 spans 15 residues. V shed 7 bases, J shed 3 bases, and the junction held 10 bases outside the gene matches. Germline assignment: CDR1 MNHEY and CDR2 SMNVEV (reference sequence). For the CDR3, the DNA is TGTGCCAGCATGTTAGGGACAGGGAGAAACTACGAGCAGTACTTC. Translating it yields CASMLGTGRNYEQYF.

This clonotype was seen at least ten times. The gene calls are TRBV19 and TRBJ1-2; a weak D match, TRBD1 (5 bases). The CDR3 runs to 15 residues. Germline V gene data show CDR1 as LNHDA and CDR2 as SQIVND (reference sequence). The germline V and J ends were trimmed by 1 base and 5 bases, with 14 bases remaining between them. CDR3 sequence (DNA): TGTGCCAGTAGTATAGCGGCGGGGGAAGATTATGGCTACACCTTC. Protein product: CASSIAAGEDYGYTF.

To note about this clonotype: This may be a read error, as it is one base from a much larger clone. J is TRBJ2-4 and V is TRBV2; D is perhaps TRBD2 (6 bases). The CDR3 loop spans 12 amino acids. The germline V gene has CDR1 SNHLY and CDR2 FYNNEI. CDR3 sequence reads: CAGSGTAGIQYF. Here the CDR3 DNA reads TGTGCCGGCAGTGGGACTGCTGGCATTCAGTACTTC.

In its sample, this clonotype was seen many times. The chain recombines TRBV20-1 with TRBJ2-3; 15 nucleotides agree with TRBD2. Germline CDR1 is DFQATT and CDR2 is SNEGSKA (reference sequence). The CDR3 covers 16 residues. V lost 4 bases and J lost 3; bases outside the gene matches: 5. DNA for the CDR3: TGCAGTGCTACCGGACTAGCGGGGGGGCCGACAGATACGCAGTATTTT. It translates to CSATGLAGGPTDTQYF.

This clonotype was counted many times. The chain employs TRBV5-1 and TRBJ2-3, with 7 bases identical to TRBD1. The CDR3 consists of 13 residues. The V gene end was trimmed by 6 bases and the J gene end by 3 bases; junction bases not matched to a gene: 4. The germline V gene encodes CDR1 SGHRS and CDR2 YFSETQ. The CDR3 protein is CASTEGATDTQYF. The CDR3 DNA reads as TGCGCCAGCACCGAGGGGGCAACAGATACGCAGTATTTT.

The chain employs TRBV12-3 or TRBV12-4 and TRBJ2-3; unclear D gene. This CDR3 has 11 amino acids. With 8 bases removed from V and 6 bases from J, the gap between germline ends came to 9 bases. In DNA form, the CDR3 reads TGTGCCAGCTCGATATGGGATACGCAGTATTTT. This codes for CASSIWDTQYF.